The 4 T cell receptor beta chains given below trace back to one sample, sequenced in a study of T cells after yellow fever vaccination (dated by TCRdb to the late 2010s). Explained via the paper, the treatment or condition label denotes: live attenuated yellow fever vaccine strain. Preparation of the library involved 5' RACE. Sequencing used an Illumina HiSeq 2500. TCRdb handled the public reads itself, with Q25 trimming in fastp and clone calling in MiXCR, and kept productive beta chains. For every CDR3 protein sequence, its rows merge into one entry that carries the most common genes and DNA. Counted in this sample were about 400,000 distinct CDR3 sequences; roughly 11% of them appeared once. Of the sample, more than 15% falls within the top ten clones. The specimen was PBMCs, collected on the day of the first yellow fever vaccination. Every receptor here comes from a man in his late teens or twenties who received the YFV17D yellow fever vaccine.

In its sample, this clonotype was seen a few times. V gene TRBV7-9 combines with J gene TRBJ1-2; no firm D call. The germline CDR1 and CDR2 sequences are SEHNR and FQNEAQ (reference sequence). V lost 1 base and J 0 bases, leaving 9 bases between the germline ends. The CDR3 length is 15 residues. The CDR3 DNA reads as TGTGCCAGCAGCTTAGGGGAGCCAGCTAACTATGGCTACACCTTC. This gives the protein CASSLGEPANYGYTF.

This clonotype was counted between two and nine times. The chain recombines TRBV6-2 or TRBV6-3 with TRBJ2-5; 11 bases match TRBD2. V shed 2 bases, J shed 1 base, and the junction held 3 bases outside the gene matches. This CDR3 has 16 residues. Germline CDR1 reads MNHEY; CDR2 reads SVGEGT. CDR3 in DNA: TGTGCCAGCAGTTACGGGACTAGCGGAACCCAAGAGACCCAGTACTTC. Its protein is CASSYGTSGTQETQYF.

This clonotype was observed a few times. The CDR3 protein is CASSHTSGGEKTDTQYF. The CDR3 region has the DNA TGTGCCAGCAGTCACACTAGCGGGGGGGAGAAGACAGATACGCAGTATTTT. The rearrangement joins TRBV6-5 to TRBJ2-3, with 13 positions matching TRBD2. V shed 5 bases and J 3 bases; nucleotides not matched to a gene: 8. The CDR3 covers 17 residues. Germline assignment: CDR1 MNHEY and CDR2 SVGAGI.

The rearrangement links TRBV6-2 or TRBV6-3 to TRBJ1-4, with D maybe TRBD1 (6 bases). V was cut by 4 bases and J by 5 bases, with 11 bases left in between. CDR1 is MNHEY and CDR2 is SVGEGT in the germline V gene. The CDR3 consists of 14 residues. CDR3 sequence reads: CASSSPGDNEKLFF. The CDR3 DNA follows: TGTGCCAGCAGTTCTCCAGGGGACAATGAAAAACTGTTTTTT.